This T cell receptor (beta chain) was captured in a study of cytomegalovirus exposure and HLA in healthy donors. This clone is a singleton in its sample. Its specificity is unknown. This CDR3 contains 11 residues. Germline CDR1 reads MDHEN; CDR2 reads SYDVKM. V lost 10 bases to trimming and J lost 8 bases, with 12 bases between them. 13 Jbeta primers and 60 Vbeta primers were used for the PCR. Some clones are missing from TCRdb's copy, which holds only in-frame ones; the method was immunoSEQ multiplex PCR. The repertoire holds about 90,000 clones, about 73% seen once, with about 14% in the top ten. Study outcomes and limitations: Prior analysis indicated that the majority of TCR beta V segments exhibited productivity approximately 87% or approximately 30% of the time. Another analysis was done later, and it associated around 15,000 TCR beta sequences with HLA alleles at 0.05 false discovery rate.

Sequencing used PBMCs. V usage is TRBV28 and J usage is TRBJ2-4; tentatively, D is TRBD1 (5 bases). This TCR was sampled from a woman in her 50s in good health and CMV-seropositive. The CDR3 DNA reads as TGTGCCACCCAGGGCCGGGACATTCAGTACTTC. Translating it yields CATQGRDIQYF.